Listed below are T cell receptor beta chains from one sample, sequenced in a study of T cell repertoires in MIS-A myocarditis. Generated by immunoSEQ multiplex PCR, the TCRdb table keeps only in-frame clones and is missing some. Of around 6,100 clones listed, 78% were seen once; the top ten hold less than 20%. Material for sequencing was right inferior lung lobe tissue obtained at autopsy. These receptors were collected from a man aged 18 to 35 with fulminant myocarditis from multisystem inflammatory syndrome in adults (MIS-A) after COVID-19. The CDR3 runs from the conserved cysteine through the conserved F or W. A D gene is named only where the DNA matches it firmly. Clone sizes are given selectively: once, few, many, or a class where the clone is expanded.

-,TRBJ2-2,14,TRBV14,-,TGTGCCAGCGCCCGGGACACCGTCACCGGGGAGCTGTTTTTT,CASARDTVTGELFF
once,TRBJ1-1,12,TRBV12-3/TRBV12-4,-,TGTGCCAGCAGGCTTATGGGGGGGCGGGCTTTCTTT,CASRLMGGRAFF
few,TRBJ1-2,12,TRBV7-9,-,TGTGCCAGCAGCCCGGACACCTATGGCTACACCTTC,CASSPDTYGYTF
-,TRBJ1-2,14,TRBV9,-,TGTGCCAGCAGCGTAGGTACGGCAAACTATGGCTACACCTTC,CASSVGTANYGYTF
-,TRBJ1-1,12,TRBV7-9,TRBD1,TGTGCCGGCAGGGGGAGGAACACTGAAGCTTTCTTT,CAGRGRNTEAFF
-,TRBJ2-2,17,TRBV9,-,TGTGCCAGCAGCGCAGACGAGGACAGCCGGGACACCGGGGAGCTGTTTTTT,CASSADEDSRDTGELFF
-,TRBJ2-7,13,TRBV7-8,-,TGTGCCAGCAGCTTCTTATTGGGTTACGAGCAGTACTTC,CASSFLLGYEQYF
-,TRBJ2-3,13,TRBV4-1,-,TGCGCCAGCAGCCAAGACCCAGCCGATACGCAGTATTTT,CASSQDPADTQYF
-,TRBJ1-5,15,TRBV28,TRBD1,TGTGCCAGCAGTTTATCCGACAGGGAAAGTCAGCCCCAGCATTTT,CASSLSDRESQPQHF
-,TRBJ1-1,12,TRBV5-1,-,TGCGCCAGCAGCTTGGATGGGACGTCGGCTTTCTTT,CASSLDGTSAFF
few,TRBJ2-3,16,TRBV27,-,TGTGCCAGCAGTGCCTTGAGGACCTTGGGGGTGGGTACGCAGTATTTT,CASSALRTLGVGTQYF
-,TRBJ1-3,17,TRBV10-3,-,TGTGCCATCAGTGAGTCGATAGGCAGTTTCTCTGGAAACACCATATATTTT,CAISESIGSFSGNTIYF
-,TRBJ2-7,16,TRBV29-1,TRBD1,TGCAGCGTTGCCGGTGTGAGACAGGGGTCCCTCTACGAGCAGTACTTC,CSVAGVRQGSLYEQYF
-,TRBJ2-3,13,TRBV11-3,TRBD1,TGTGCCAGCAGCGCAAACAGGGGAAATACGCAGTATTTT,CASSANRGNTQYF
-,TRBJ1-4,11,TRBV20-1,-,TGCAGTGCCACACCTAATGAAAAACTGTTTTTT,CSATPNEKLFF
-,TRBJ1-1,15,TRBV7-6,-,TGTGCCAGCATCGGACAGCCTTGGGAAGACACTGAAGCTTTCTTT,CASIGQPWEDTEAFF